This is a list of T cell receptor beta chains from one sample in a study of shared clonotypes between healthy human individuals. Here immunoSEQ multiplex PCR was the method, and the copy in TCRdb shows in-frame clones only, minus some. The sample holds approximately 2.4 million clones, 95% seen once. Sequenced material: naive CD4+ T cells sorted from blood. The origin of the receptors is a young man in good health. The CDR3 runs from the conserved cysteine through the conserved F or W. D genes are given only for firm matches.

v_call: TRBV15
j_call: TRBJ1-6
d_call: .
cdr3_nt: TGTGCCACCCACCCCGGGGCAAGCTCCTATAATTCACCCCTCCACTTT
cdr3_aa: CATHPGASSYNSPLHF

v_call: TRBV7-2
j_call: TRBJ1-5
d_call: .
cdr3_nt: TGTGCCAGCAGGACACAACCGGGCAGAGACTTAAATCAGCCCCAGCATTTT
cdr3_aa: CASRTQPGRDLNQPQHF

v_call: TRBV5-1
j_call: TRBJ2-5
d_call: TRBD2
cdr3_nt: TGCGCCAGCACGGCTAGCGGGGGGAAAGAGACCCAGTACTTC
cdr3_aa: CASTASGGKETQYF

v_call: TRBV27
j_call: TRBJ2-6
d_call: .
cdr3_nt: TGTGCCAGCAGATTCCCTGGGGCCAACGTCCTGACTTTC
cdr3_aa: CASRFPGANVLTF

v_call: TRBV2
j_call: TRBJ2-7
d_call: .
cdr3_nt: TGTGCCAGCAGCGTGACGGGCTACGAGCAGTACTTC
cdr3_aa: CASSVTGYEQYF

v_call: TRBV5-1
j_call: TRBJ2-1
d_call: .
cdr3_nt: TGCGCCAGCAGCTTGGGGGGAGCCTACAATGAGCAGTTCTTC
cdr3_aa: CASSLGGAYNEQFF

v_call: TRBV10-3
j_call: TRBJ2-3
d_call: TRBD1
cdr3_nt: TGTGCCATCAGTGAGTCGACAGGGGGCGCGACAGATACGCAGTATTTT
cdr3_aa: CAISESTGGATDTQYF

v_call: TRBV7-2
j_call: TRBJ2-7
d_call: .
cdr3_nt: TGTGCCAGCAGCTTCGGAGCAGGGGCGGCCTACGAGCAGTACTTC
cdr3_aa: CASSFGAGAAYEQYF

v_call: TRBV18
j_call: TRBJ2-7
d_call: .
cdr3_nt: TGTGCCAGCTCACCGACTGTTACTTACGAGCAGTACTTC
cdr3_aa: CASSPTVTYEQYF

v_call: TRBV6-1
j_call: TRBJ2-7
d_call: .
cdr3_nt: TGTGCCAGCAGTGAATCGGGGTACGAAGTCGAGCAGTACTTC
cdr3_aa: CASSESGYEVEQYF